Listed below are T cell receptor beta chains from one sample, sequenced in a study of blood T cell repertoires in COVID-19. TCRdb's table, derived via immunoSEQ multiplex PCR, lists solely in-frame clones and lacks some. The top ten hold around 4.2% of the sample, which has 140,000 to 150,000 clones, around 86% seen once. The sequenced sample was PBMCs or T cells enriched from blood (not recorded which). These receptors were taken from a man aged 45-65 years who had recovered from COVID-19. Each CDR3 is given with its conserved first and last residue. Each record gives: J gene, D gene, clone size, V gene, CDR3 DNA, CDR3 protein. D genes are given only for firm matches. Not all rows give a size; the values are once, few, many and, for expanded clones, a class.

J: TRBJ1-2; D: TRBD1; size: .; V: TRBV4-2; DNA: TGTGCCAGCAGCCAAGATCTCGCCAGGGGGCGCTCCTATGGCTACACCTTC; CDR3: CASSQDLARGRSYGYTF
J: TRBJ1-2; D: .; size: .; V: TRBV28; DNA: TGTGCCAGCAGTTCATCAGTCTATGGCTACACCTTC; CDR3: CASSSSVYGYTF
J: TRBJ1-3; D: .; size: .; V: TRBV28; DNA: TGTGCCAGCAGCACACTGCGGGACTCTGGAAACACCATATATTTT; CDR3: CASSTLRDSGNTIYF
J: TRBJ1-1; D: .; size: .; V: TRBV2; DNA: TGTGCCAGCAAGAGGCAGGGCAGCACTGAAGCTTTCTTT; CDR3: CASKRQGSTEAFF
J: TRBJ2-1; D: TRBD1; size: once; V: TRBV4-1; DNA: TGCGCCAGCAGCCAGGACGGGACAGGGGTGGATGAGCAGTTCTTC; CDR3: CASSQDGTGVDEQFF
J: TRBJ2-2; D: .; size: .; V: TRBV6-5; DNA: TGTGCCAGCAGGTCCACCGGGACACCCACCGGGGAGCTGTTTTTT; CDR3: CASRSTGTPTGELFF
J: TRBJ1-6; D: .; size: .; V: TRBV9; DNA: TGTGCCAGCAGCTCCAAAGCGGCCGGGAGTAATTCACCCCTCCACTTT; CDR3: CASSSKAAGSNSPLHF
J: TRBJ2-7; D: TRBD1; size: few; V: TRBV7-2; DNA: TGTGCCAGCATGCGCTCCCCGGGACAGGGGGCCACCGAGCAGTACTTC; CDR3: CASMRSPGQGATEQYF
J: TRBJ1-2; D: .; size: few; V: TRBV7-2; DNA: TGTGCCAGCAGCTTATCCTCCAGGGGTGGGAGCTATGGCTACACCTTC; CDR3: CASSLSSRGGSYGYTF
J: TRBJ2-7; D: TRBD2; size: .; V: TRBV11-2; DNA: TGTGCCAGCAGCACCCAGGGACTAGGGGTGAACGAGCAGTACTTC; CDR3: CASSTQGLGVNEQYF
J: TRBJ2-1; D: .; size: .; V: TRBV9; DNA: TGTGCCAGCAGCGGTCAGTCTGTGTACAATGAGCAGTTCTTC; CDR3: CASSGQSVYNEQFF
J: TRBJ1-2; D: .; size: .; V: TRBV19; DNA: TGTGCCAGTAGTATCCTCCCGGTGGGGGCGGCCTATGGCTACACCTTC; CDR3: CASSILPVGAAYGYTF
J: TRBJ2-1; D: TRBD2; size: .; V: TRBV4-3; DNA: TGCGCCAGCAGCCAAGAGACTAGCAGGAGGGCCCAGTTCTTC; CDR3: CASSQETSRRAQFF
J: TRBJ2-2; D: TRBD1; size: .; V: TRBV19; DNA: TGTGCCAGTATCCACTGGGGAGACAGGGGGTCGAACACCGGGGAGCTGTTTTTT; CDR3: CASIHWGDRGSNTGELFF
J: TRBJ2-5; D: .; size: .; V: TRBV2; DNA: TGTGCCAGCAGTGGTCCGGAGACCCAGTACTTC; CDR3: CASSGPETQYF
J: TRBJ2-7; D: .; size: .; V: TRBV11-3; DNA: TGTGCCAGCAGCTTAGGAGCGTCACCTACCTACGAGCAGTACTTC; CDR3: CASSLGASPTYEQYF
J: TRBJ2-5; D: .; size: .; V: TRBV5-1; DNA: TGCGCCAGCAGCTTTGCAGGATCCCAAGAGACCCAGTACTTC; CDR3: CASSFAGSQETQYF
J: TRBJ1-2; D: TRBD1; size: once; V: TRBV24-1; DNA: TGTGCCACCAAGATCCCGACTGACAGGGGGGAAGACACCTTC; CDR3: CATKIPTDRGEDTF
J: TRBJ2-1; D: .; size: .; V: TRBV28; DNA: TGTGCCAGCAGGGACCCCCTGGGGCACAATGAGCAGTTCTTC; CDR3: CASRDPLGHNEQFF
J: TRBJ1-5; D: .; size: .; V: TRBV28; DNA: TGTGCCAGCAGTTTTGGTGGCTCGCGACAGGTCAATCAGCCCCAGCATTTT; CDR3: CASSFGGSRQVNQPQHF
J: TRBJ1-2; D: TRBD1; size: few; V: TRBV19; DNA: TGTGCCACACACGGGACAGGGGGATTTGACTATGGCTACACCTTC; CDR3: CATHGTGGFDYGYTF
J: TRBJ1-6; D: .; size: .; V: TRBV4-3; DNA: TGCGCCAGCAGCCAAAGTAGGGGATCCTATAATTCACCCCTCCACTTT; CDR3: CASSQSRGSYNSPLHF
J: TRBJ2-2; D: .; size: .; V: TRBV6-5; DNA: TGTGCCAGCAAAGATAGGGTAGGGGCCACCGGGGAGCTGTTTTTT; CDR3: CASKDRVGATGELFF
J: TRBJ2-7; D: TRBD1; size: .; V: TRBV30; DNA: TGTGCCTGGAGTTCGAACCGGGACAGGGGTTACGAGCAGTACTTC; CDR3: CAWSSNRDRGYEQYF
J: TRBJ1-1; D: .; size: once; V: TRBV19; DNA: TGTGCCAGTACCCAGTTGGGGCAAGGGGGCACTGAAGCTTTCTTT; CDR3: CASTQLGQGGTEAFF
J: TRBJ1-3; D: .; size: .; V: TRBV9; DNA: TGTGCCAGCAGCGACCGGGATCTCATCTCTGGAAACACCATATATTTT; CDR3: CASSDRDLISGNTIYF
J: TRBJ2-4; D: TRBD1; size: .; V: TRBV28; DNA: TGTGCCAGCAGACCAGGACAGGGCGGCGGCATTCAGTACTTC; CDR3: CASRPGQGGGIQYF
J: TRBJ2-1; D: TRBD2; size: .; V: TRBV5-1; DNA: TGCGCCAGCAGCTTAGGACTAGCGGGGAGCTCCTACAATGAGCAGTTCTTC; CDR3: CASSLGLAGSSYNEQFF
J: TRBJ1-6; D: TRBD1; size: .; V: TRBV3-1/TRBV3-2; DNA: TGTGCCAGCAGACCCGGCGGGACAGTTAATTCACCCCTCCACTTT; CDR3: CASRPGGTVNSPLHF
J: TRBJ2-7; D: TRBD2; size: .; V: TRBV19; DNA: TGTGCCAGTAGTACATTAGCGGGGAGCTCCTACGAGCAGTACTTC; CDR3: CASSTLAGSSYEQYF
J: TRBJ1-2; D: .; size: once; V: TRBV5-1; DNA: TGCGCCAGCAGCCGGACTGGGACGGACCGTGGAGGGGGGGACACCTTC; CDR3: CASSRTGTDRGGGDTF
J: TRBJ1-5; D: .; size: .; V: TRBV28; DNA: TGTGCCAGCAGTTTATTAGCGGGGTTCGGCAATCAGCCCCAGCATTTT; CDR3: CASSLLAGFGNQPQHF
J: TRBJ2-2; D: TRBD2; size: .; V: TRBV27; DNA: TGTGCCAGCAGTTTACTAGCGGCAAACACCGGGGAGCTGTTTTTT; CDR3: CASSLLAANTGELFF
J: TRBJ2-7; D: .; size: .; V: TRBV28; DNA: TGTGCCAGCAGGCAGGGAGGCAGGAGCTCCTACGAGCAGTACTTC; CDR3: CASRQGGRSSYEQYF
J: TRBJ2-2; D: TRBD1; size: .; V: TRBV2; DNA: TGTGCCAGCAGTTGGGACAGGGTTAACGGGGAGCTGTTTTTT; CDR3: CASSWDRVNGELFF
J: TRBJ2-7; D: TRBD2; size: .; V: TRBV6-5; DNA: TGTGCCAGCAGCGGACTAGCGGGAGGATCCTACGAGCAGTACTTC; CDR3: CASSGLAGGSYEQYF
J: TRBJ1-4; D: .; size: once; V: TRBV3-1/TRBV3-2; DNA: TGTGCCAGCAGCCATTTCCGGCAGGCGAAGGAAAAACTGTTTTTT; CDR3: CASSHFRQAKEKLFF